This T cell receptor (beta chain) emerged from a study of T-cell reconstitution after alpha-beta-depleted transplantation in children. Study conclusions and caveats: About two months after transplant, alpha-beta T cells reportedly came from several hundred expanded graft clones. T-cell counts and diversity at one year following transplant were attributed mainly to newly produced T cells. For some patients, TCRbeta diversity was high at day 60 because of recipient T cells and thymic progenitors that survived.

This CDR3 has 14 residues. CDR1 and CDR2 (germline): MDHEN, SYDVKM. Trimming took off 2 bases at V and 3 bases at J, with 11 bases between the two ends. Unique molecular identifiers tagged the TCRbeta library. Using its own MiXCR run on the PCR reads, TCRdb lists one record per CDR3 protein. The sample includes about 140,000 distinct CDR3 sequences, 8.8% seen only once; the top ten take about a sixth. In its sample, this clonotype was seen many times. Its antigen is unknown. The starting material was PBMCs, mostly from graft donor cells, obtained 180 days after TCRalphabeta/CD19-depleted stem cell transplant. This sequence was found in a female patient aged 2-9 years who had a stem cell transplant for congenital amegakaryocytic thrombocytopenia, so the T cells may come from the graft donor. The rearrangement joins TRBV28 to TRBJ2-7, with TRBD2 as a possible D gene (5 bases). The CDR3 nucleotides are TGTGCCAGCAGTTTACTAGAGGGAATCTACGAGCAGTACTTC. Encoded protein: CASSLLEGIYEQYF.